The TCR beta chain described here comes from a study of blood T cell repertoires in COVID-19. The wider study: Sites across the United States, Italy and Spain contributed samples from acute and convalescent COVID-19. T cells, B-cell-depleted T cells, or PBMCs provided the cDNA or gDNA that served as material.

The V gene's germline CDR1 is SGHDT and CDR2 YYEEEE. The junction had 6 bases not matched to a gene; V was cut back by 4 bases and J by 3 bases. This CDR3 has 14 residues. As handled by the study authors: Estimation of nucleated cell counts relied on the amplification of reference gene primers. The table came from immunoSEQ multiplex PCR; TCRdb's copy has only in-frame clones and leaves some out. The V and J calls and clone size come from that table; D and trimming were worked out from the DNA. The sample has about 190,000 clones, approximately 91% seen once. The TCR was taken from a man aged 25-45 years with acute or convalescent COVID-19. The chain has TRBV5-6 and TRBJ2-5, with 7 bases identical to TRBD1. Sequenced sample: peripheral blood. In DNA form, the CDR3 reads TGTGCCAGCAGCCAACCAACAGGGGAAGAGACCCAGTACTTC. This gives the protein CASSQPTGEETQYF. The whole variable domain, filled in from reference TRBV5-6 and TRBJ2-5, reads DAGVTQSPTHLIKTRGQQVTLRCSPKSGHDTVSWYQQALGQGPQFIFQYYEEEERQRGNFPDRFSGHQFPNYSSELNVNALLLGDSALYLCASSQPTGEETQYFGPGTRLLVL.